The TCR beta chain described here comes from a study of blood T cell repertoires in COVID-19. This clone was seen a single time. Assay used: immunoSEQ multiplex PCR; TCRdb lists only in-frame clones, some missing. This sample has roughly 230,000 clones, with roughly 84% found just once. The ends lost 5 bases at V and 2 bases at J; junction bases unmatched: 9. The germline V gene encodes CDR1 SGHVS and CDR2 FNYEAQ. The CDR3 extends over 16 amino acids. This chain joins TRBV7-6 and TRBJ2-7, with 10 nucleotides matching TRBD2. Sequencing was carried out using PBMCs or T cells enriched from blood (not recorded which). This receptor was identified in a man aged 25-45 years in a cohort exposed to, infected with or recovered from COVID-19 (not recorded which). The CDR3 loop is CASSPGTGLAAYEQYF. CDR3 DNA sequence: TGTGCCAGCAGCCCGGGGACCGGACTAGCGGCCTACGAGCAGTACTTC. The entire variable domain, with the rest obtained from reference TRBV7-6 and TRBJ2-7, is as follows: GAGVSQSPRYKVTKRGQDVALRCDPISGHVSLYWYRQALGQGPEFLTYFNYEAQQDKSGLPNDRFSAERPEGSISTLTIQRTEQRDSAMYRCASSPGTGLAAYEQYFGPGTRLTVT.